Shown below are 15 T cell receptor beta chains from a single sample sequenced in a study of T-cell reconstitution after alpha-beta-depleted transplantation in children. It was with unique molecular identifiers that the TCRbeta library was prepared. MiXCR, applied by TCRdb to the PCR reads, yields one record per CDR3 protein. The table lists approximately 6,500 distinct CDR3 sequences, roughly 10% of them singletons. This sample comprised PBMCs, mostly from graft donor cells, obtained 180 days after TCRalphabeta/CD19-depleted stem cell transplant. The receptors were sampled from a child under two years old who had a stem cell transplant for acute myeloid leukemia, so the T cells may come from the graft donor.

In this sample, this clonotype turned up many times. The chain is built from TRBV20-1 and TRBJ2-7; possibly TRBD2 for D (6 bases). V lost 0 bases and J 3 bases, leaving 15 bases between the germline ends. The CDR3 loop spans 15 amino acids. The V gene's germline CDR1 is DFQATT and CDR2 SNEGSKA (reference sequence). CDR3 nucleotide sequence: TGCAGTGCTAGAGATCTAGGGACTTTTTTCTACGAGCAGTACTTC. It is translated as CSARDLGTFFYEQYF.

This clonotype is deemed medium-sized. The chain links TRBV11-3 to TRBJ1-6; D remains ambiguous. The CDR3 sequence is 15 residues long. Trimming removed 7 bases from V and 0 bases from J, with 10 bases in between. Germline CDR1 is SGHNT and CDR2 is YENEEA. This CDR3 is CASTTSSSYNSPLHF. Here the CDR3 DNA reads TGTGCCAGCACCACGTCGAGCTCCTATAATTCACCCCTCCACTTT.

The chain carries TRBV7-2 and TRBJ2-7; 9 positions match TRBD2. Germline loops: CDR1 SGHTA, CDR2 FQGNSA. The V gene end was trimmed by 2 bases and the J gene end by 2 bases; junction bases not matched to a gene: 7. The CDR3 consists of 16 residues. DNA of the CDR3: TGTGCCAGCAGCTTAATAGCGGGAGAGCCCGCCTACGAGCAGTACTTC. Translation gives CASSLIAGEPAYEQYF. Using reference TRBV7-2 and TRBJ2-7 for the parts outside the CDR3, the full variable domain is GAGVSQSPSNKVTEKGKDVELRCDPISGHTALYWYRQSLGQGLEFLIYFQGNSAPDKSGLPSDRFSAERTGGSVSTLTIQRTQQEDSAVYLCASSLIAGEPAYEQYFGPGTRLTVT.

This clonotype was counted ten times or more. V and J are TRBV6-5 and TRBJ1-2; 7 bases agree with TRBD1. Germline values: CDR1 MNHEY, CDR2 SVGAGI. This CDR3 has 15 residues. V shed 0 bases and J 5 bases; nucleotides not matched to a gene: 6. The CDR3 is CASSYSKGAGYGYTF. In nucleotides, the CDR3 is TGTGCCAGCAGTTACTCGAAGGGGGCTGGGTATGGCTACACCTTC.

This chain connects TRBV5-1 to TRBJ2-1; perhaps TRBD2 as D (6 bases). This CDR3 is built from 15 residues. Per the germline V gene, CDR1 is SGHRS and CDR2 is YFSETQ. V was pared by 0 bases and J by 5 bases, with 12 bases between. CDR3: CASSLAEGTHNEQFF. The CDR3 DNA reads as TGCGCCAGCAGCTTGGCCGAAGGGACTCACAATGAGCAGTTCTTC.

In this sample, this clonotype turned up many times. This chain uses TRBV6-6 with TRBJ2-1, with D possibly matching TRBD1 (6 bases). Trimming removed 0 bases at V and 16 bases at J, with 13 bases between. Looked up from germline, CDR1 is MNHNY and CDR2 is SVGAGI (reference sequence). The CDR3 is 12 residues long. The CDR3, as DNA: TGTGCCAGCAGTTACTCGTCACAGGGTGTCTTCTTC. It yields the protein CASSYSSQGVFF.

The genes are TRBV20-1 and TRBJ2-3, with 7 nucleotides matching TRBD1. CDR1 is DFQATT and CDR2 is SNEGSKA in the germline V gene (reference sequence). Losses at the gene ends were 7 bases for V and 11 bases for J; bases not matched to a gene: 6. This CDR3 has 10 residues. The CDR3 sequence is CSGGTERQYF. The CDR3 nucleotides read TGCAGTGGAGGGACAGAAAGGCAGTATTTT.

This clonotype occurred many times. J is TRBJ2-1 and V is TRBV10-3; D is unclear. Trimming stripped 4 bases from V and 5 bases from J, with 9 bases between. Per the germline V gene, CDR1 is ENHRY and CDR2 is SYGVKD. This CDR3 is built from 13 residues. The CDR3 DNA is TGTGCCATCAGTGTTTCTGTTGACAATGAGCAGTTCTTC. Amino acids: CAISVSVDNEQFF.

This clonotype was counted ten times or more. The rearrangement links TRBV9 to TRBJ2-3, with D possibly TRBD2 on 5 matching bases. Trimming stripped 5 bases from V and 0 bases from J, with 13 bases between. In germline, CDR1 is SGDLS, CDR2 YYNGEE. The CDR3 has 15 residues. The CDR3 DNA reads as TGTGCCAGCAGTGGGAGTTTATCTAGCACAGATACGCAGTATTTT. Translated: CASSGSLSSTDTQYF. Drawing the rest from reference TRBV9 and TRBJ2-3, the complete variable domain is DSGVTQTPKHLITATGQRVTLRCSPRSGDLSVYWYQQSLDQGLQFLIQYYNGEERAKGNILERFSAQQFPDLHSELNLSSLELGDSALYFCASSGSLSSTDTQYFGPGTRLTVL.

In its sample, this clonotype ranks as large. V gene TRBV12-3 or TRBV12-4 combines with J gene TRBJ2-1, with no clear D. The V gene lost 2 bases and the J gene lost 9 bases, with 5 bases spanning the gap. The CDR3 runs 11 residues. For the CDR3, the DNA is TGTGCCAGCAGTTTACTGAGTGAGCAGTTCTTC. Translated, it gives CASSLLSEQFF.

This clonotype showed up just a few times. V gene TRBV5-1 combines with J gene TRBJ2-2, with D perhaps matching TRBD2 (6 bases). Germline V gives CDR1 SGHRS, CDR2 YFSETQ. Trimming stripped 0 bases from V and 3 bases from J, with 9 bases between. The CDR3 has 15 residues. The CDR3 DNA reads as TGCGCCAGCAGCTTGGTCGGGAGAGACACCGGGGAGCTGTTTTTT. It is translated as CASSLVGRDTGELFF.

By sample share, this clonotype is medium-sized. The CDR3 DNA reads TGCGCCAGCAGTGAGAATGGGGGAGTTCAAGAGACCCAGTACTTC. Translated, it gives CASSENGGVQETQYF. The V and J genes are TRBV10-2 and TRBJ2-5; D could derive from TRBD1 or TRBD2 (5 bases each). The CDR3 runs to 15 residues. V was pared by 2 bases and J by 2 bases, with 12 bases between. Germline loops: CDR1 WSHSY, CDR2 SAAADI.

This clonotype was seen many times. This chain's CDR3 is CASRRPGGAYEQYF. The CDR3 DNA reads as TGTGCCAGCAGGCGTCCAGGGGGCGCGTACGAGCAGTACTTC. V usage is TRBV28 and J usage is TRBJ2-7; TRBD1 aligns across 8 bases. J gave up 4 bases and V 6 bases, and 8 bases lay outside the gene matches. Per germline, CDR1 MDHEN and CDR2 SYDVKM. CDR3 length equals 14 residues.

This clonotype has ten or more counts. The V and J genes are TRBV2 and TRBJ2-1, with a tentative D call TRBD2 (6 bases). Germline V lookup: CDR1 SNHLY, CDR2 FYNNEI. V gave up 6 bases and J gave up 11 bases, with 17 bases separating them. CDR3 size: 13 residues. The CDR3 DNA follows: TGTGCCAGCAGCCCCGGGGGAGACAACAAGCAGTTCTTC. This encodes CASSPGGDNKQFF.

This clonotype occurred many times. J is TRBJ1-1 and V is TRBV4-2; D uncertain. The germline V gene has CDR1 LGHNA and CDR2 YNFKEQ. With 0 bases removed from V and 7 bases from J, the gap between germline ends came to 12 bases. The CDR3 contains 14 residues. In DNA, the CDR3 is TGTGCCAGCAGCCAAGATTTCGGCGGAGGTGAAGCTTTCTTT. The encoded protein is CASSQDFGGGEAFF.